This T cell receptor (beta chain) stems from a study of blood T cells in healthy people across ages. Study background: Template switching retrieved approximately one barcoded beta molecule for each two T cells. Whole-study results and caveats: Across samples, TCR beta diversity tracked strongly with naive T cell percentage.

Combining a sample-barcoded 5' primer with a J-beta primer mix, a second PCR ran for roughly 6 to 12 cycles. Sequencing recovered at least 3 million CDR3-containing paired-end reads from each sample. TCRdb re-called the 5' RACE reads with MiXCR, one entry per CDR3 protein. The table has about 1.8 million distinct CDR3 sequences, about 50% seen once. As for this clonotype: Antigen: not known.

Investigators took 8.5 to 10 milliliters of peripheral blood from every donor. V shed 3 bases, J shed 2 bases, and the junction held 4 bases outside the gene matches. CDR1 is DFQATT and CDR2 is SNEGSKA in the germline V gene (reference sequence). CDR3 size: 14 residues. The chain combines TRBV20-1 with TRBJ2-3; 8 bases are shared with TRBD2. The clonotype originates from a middle-aged woman in good health. Sequenced material: blood. The CDR3 region is CSARTSANTDTQYF. The CDR3 coding sequence is TGCAGTGCTAGGACTAGCGCCAACACAGATACGCAGTATTTT.